The present TCR beta chain was sequenced within a study of T-cell memory formation after mild COVID-19. The CDR3 consists of 14 residues. Germline lookup yields CDR1 SGHTA and CDR2 FQGNSA. V gave up 5 bases and J gave up 6 bases, with 15 bases separating them. TCRdb processed the 5' RACE reads anew with MiXCR; each CDR3 protein has one entry. The table lists around 160,000 distinct CDR3 sequences, around a tenth of them singletons. Study findings and constraints: Pre-infection memory contained some responding clones, which suggested that cross-reactive memory had joined. Contracting CD8+ clones were enriched in EMRA, CD4+ mainly in CM and EM.

In regard to this clonotype: Its antigen is currently unknown.

This receptor was obtained from a man aged 18 to 30 who had mild COVID-19 (a few samples of this study predate the infection). Cell type and time point are not known. The sample was PBMCs or a T cell subset sorted from them (not recorded which). The chain links TRBV7-2 to TRBJ2-3; D unclear. CDR3 coding DNA: TGTGCCAGCAGCCCAATCGCCTTGAAGGATACGCAGTATTTT. It codes for CASSPIALKDTQYF.